This TCR beta chain is from a study of technical replicates of blood from a handful of donors. The CDR3 loop spans 16 amino acids. The germline V gene encodes CDR1 SGHVS and CDR2 FQNEAQ. Trimming removed 10 bases from V and 0 bases from J, with 19 bases in between. Assay: immunoSEQ multiplex PCR; the TCRdb copy retains only in-frame clones and omits some. The sample holds tens of thousands of clones, around nine tenths seen once. The rearrangement joins TRBV7-8 to TRBJ1-3; the D gene is possibly TRBD1 (6 bases). The sequencing input was PBMCs. The receptor's source is a human donor in good health. Some clones in this sample may be carry-over from other donors' samples. CDR3 sequence: CATTGGALGSGNTIYF. CDR3 in DNA: TGTGCCACCACGGGGGGGGCCCTAGGCTCTGGAAACACCATATATTTT.